These T cell receptor beta chains were read from a single sample in a study of T cell clones after liver transplantation. Generated by immunoSEQ multiplex PCR, the TCRdb table keeps only in-frame clones and is missing some. This sample has tens of thousands of clones, with roughly 71% found just once. This specimen consisted of CD4+ T cells from blood, obtained at the 22-month timepoint. The receptors derive from a human patient who received a liver transplant. Some T cells may have originated in the graft donor. Each CDR3 is given with its conserved first and last residue. The D gene is left open where the match is weak. Size values are once, few and many counts, or a class for expanded clones, and some rows have none.

d_gene: NA; j_gene: TRBJ2-7; abundance: NA; v_gene: TRBV6-5; CDR3aa: CASSFSYEQYF; CDR3nt: TGTGCCAGCAGTTTCTCCTACGAGCAGTACTTC
d_gene: NA; j_gene: TRBJ1-2; abundance: few; v_gene: TRBV4-1; CDR3aa: CASSQPGNYGYTF; CDR3nt: TGCGCCAGCAGCCAACCAGGGAACTATGGCTACACCTTC
d_gene: TRBD1; j_gene: TRBJ1-4; abundance: NA; v_gene: TRBV18; CDR3aa: CASSPLGGDEKLFF; CDR3nt: TGTGCCAGCTCCCCCCTAGGGGGCGACGAAAAACTGTTTTTT
d_gene: NA; j_gene: TRBJ1-2; abundance: medium-sized; v_gene: TRBV2; CDR3aa: CASSDRMGAQGYTF; CDR3nt: TGTGCCAGCAGTGATAGGATGGGGGCGCAAGGCTACACCTTC
d_gene: NA; j_gene: TRBJ1-3; abundance: NA; v_gene: TRBV30; CDR3aa: CAWKPPGGNTIYF; CDR3nt: TGTGCCTGGAAGCCTCCGGGGGGAAACACCATATATTTT
d_gene: NA; j_gene: TRBJ2-4; abundance: NA; v_gene: TRBV9; CDR3aa: CASSREAKNIQYF; CDR3nt: TGTGCCAGCAGCCGGGAAGCAAAAAACATTCAGTACTTC
d_gene: NA; j_gene: TRBJ1-1; abundance: NA; v_gene: TRBV10-3; CDR3aa: CAISESGAPRYTEAFF; CDR3nt: TGTGCCATCAGTGAGTCAGGGGCCCCGAGGTACACTGAAGCTTTCTTT
d_gene: TRBD1; j_gene: TRBJ1-2; abundance: few; v_gene: TRBV6-5; CDR3aa: CASSYSGTGWVGYTF; CDR3nt: TGTGCCAGCAGTTACTCCGGGACAGGGTGGGTTGGCTACACCTTC
d_gene: NA; j_gene: TRBJ2-7; abundance: NA; v_gene: TRBV13; CDR3aa: CASSPRGDSYEQYF; CDR3nt: TGTGCCAGCAGCCCCCGCGGGGACTCCTACGAGCAGTACTTC
d_gene: NA; j_gene: TRBJ2-7; abundance: NA; v_gene: TRBV5-4; CDR3aa: CATSVDTAYEQYF; CDR3nt: TGTGCCACCAGTGTGGACACCGCCTACGAGCAGTACTTC
d_gene: NA; j_gene: TRBJ1-5; abundance: NA; v_gene: TRBV10-3; CDR3aa: CAISDLRVTSNQPQHF; CDR3nt: TGTGCCATCAGTGACCTCCGGGTTACTAGCAATCAGCCCCAGCATTTT
d_gene: NA; j_gene: TRBJ2-1; abundance: NA; v_gene: TRBV6-1; CDR3aa: CASSERPGDSYNEQFF; CDR3nt: TGTGCCAGCAGTGAACGCCCGGGCGACTCCTACAATGAGCAGTTCTTC
d_gene: NA; j_gene: TRBJ1-4; abundance: NA; v_gene: TRBV12-2; CDR3aa: CASRFPAGQSNEKLFF; CDR3nt: TGTGCAAGTCGGTTCCCCGCCGGACAGAGTAATGAAAAACTGTTTTTT
d_gene: TRBD2; j_gene: TRBJ2-7; abundance: NA; v_gene: TRBV13; CDR3aa: CASSLGLAGGSYEQYF; CDR3nt: TGTGCCAGCAGCTTAGGGCTAGCGGGGGGCTCCTACGAGCAGTACTTC
d_gene: NA; j_gene: TRBJ2-7; abundance: NA; v_gene: TRBV5-4; CDR3aa: CASSRPGLREQYF; CDR3nt: TGTGCCAGCAGCAGGCCCGGACTCCGGGAGCAGTACTTC
d_gene: NA; j_gene: TRBJ2-7; abundance: NA; v_gene: TRBV2; CDR3aa: CASRLGSGTYEQYF; CDR3nt: TGTGCCAGCAGGTTGGGGTCAGGGACCTACGAGCAGTACTTC
d_gene: NA; j_gene: TRBJ1-6; abundance: NA; v_gene: TRBV23-1; CDR3aa: CASSQSFTGFHNSPLHF; CDR3nt: TGCGCCAGCAGTCAATCCTTTACAGGGTTCCATAATTCACCCCTCCACTTT
d_gene: NA; j_gene: TRBJ1-2; abundance: NA; v_gene: TRBV6-5; CDR3aa: CASSSLTFYGYTF; CDR3nt: TGTGCCAGCAGTTCCCTGACATTCTATGGCTACACCTTC
d_gene: TRBD1; j_gene: TRBJ2-7; abundance: NA; v_gene: TRBV5-1; CDR3aa: CASSLEMGQVSYEQYF; CDR3nt: TGCGCCAGCAGCTTGGAAATGGGACAGGTCTCCTACGAGCAGTACTTC
d_gene: NA; j_gene: TRBJ2-5; abundance: NA; v_gene: TRBV5-6; CDR3aa: CASSPWTVQETQYF; CDR3nt: TGTGCCAGCAGCCCTTGGACAGTCCAAGAGACCCAGTACTTC
d_gene: NA; j_gene: TRBJ2-7; abundance: NA; v_gene: TRBV6-1; CDR3aa: CASRRGDGSYEQYF; CDR3nt: TGTGCCAGCAGGAGGGGGGACGGAAGCTACGAGCAGTACTTC
d_gene: NA; j_gene: TRBJ1-5; abundance: NA; v_gene: TRBV19; CDR3aa: CASSIDLNGFQHF; CDR3nt: TGTGCCAGTAGTATAGATTTGAACGGGTTTCAGCATTTT
d_gene: NA; j_gene: TRBJ1-4; abundance: NA; v_gene: TRBV18; CDR3aa: CASSPVQTNEKLFF; CDR3nt: TGTGCCAGCTCACCGGTACAGACCAATGAAAAACTGTTTTTT
d_gene: TRBD2; j_gene: TRBJ2-1; abundance: NA; v_gene: TRBV7-9; CDR3aa: CASSLRRGASYNEQFF; CDR3nt: TGTGCCAGCAGCTTAAGGCGGGGGGCCTCCTACAATGAGCAGTTCTTC
d_gene: TRBD1; j_gene: TRBJ1-2; abundance: medium-sized; v_gene: TRBV5-1; CDR3aa: CASSATGGTNYGYTF; CDR3nt: TGCGCCAGCAGCGCCACAGGGGGGACTAACTATGGCTACACCTTC
d_gene: NA; j_gene: TRBJ1-3; abundance: few; v_gene: TRBV7-2; CDR3aa: CASSLGLAGLSSGNTIYF; CDR3nt: TGTGCCAGCAGCTTAGGCCTTGCAGGGCTGAGCTCTGGAAACACCATATATTTT
d_gene: NA; j_gene: TRBJ1-3; abundance: NA; v_gene: TRBV7-9; CDR3aa: CASSLASVGSGNTIYF; CDR3nt: TGTGCCAGCAGCTTAGCCTCCGTCGGGTCTGGAAACACCATATATTTT
d_gene: NA; j_gene: TRBJ1-1; abundance: NA; v_gene: TRBV27; CDR3aa: CASSLSYGARTEAFF; CDR3nt: TGTGCCAGCAGTTTAAGCTACGGGGCTAGGACTGAAGCTTTCTTT
d_gene: TRBD2; j_gene: TRBJ2-3; abundance: NA; v_gene: TRBV30; CDR3aa: CAWTLTSGGADTQYF; CDR3nt: TGTGCCTGGACCCTGACTAGCGGGGGTGCAGATACGCAGTATTTT
d_gene: TRBD1; j_gene: TRBJ2-1; abundance: NA; v_gene: TRBV19; CDR3aa: CASSITGGGRNEQFF; CDR3nt: TGTGCCAGTAGTATTACAGGGGGCGGAAGGAATGAGCAGTTCTTC
d_gene: NA; j_gene: TRBJ2-3; abundance: NA; v_gene: TRBV10-3; CDR3aa: CAISEFRGTDTQYF; CDR3nt: TGTGCCATCAGTGAGTTTAGGGGCACAGATACGCAGTATTTT
d_gene: TRBD2; j_gene: TRBJ2-3; abundance: few; v_gene: TRBV7-8; CDR3aa: CASSYRTSGAGDTQYF; CDR3nt: TGTGCCAGCAGCTATCGGACTAGCGGGGCAGGAGATACGCAGTATTTT
d_gene: NA; j_gene: TRBJ1-2; abundance: NA; v_gene: TRBV5-1; CDR3aa: CASSLDPFNYGYTF; CDR3nt: TGCGCCAGCAGCTTGGACCCCTTTAACTATGGCTACACCTTC
d_gene: NA; j_gene: TRBJ2-7; abundance: NA; v_gene: TRBV6-5; CDR3aa: CASSEDGSLQAQYF; CDR3nt: TGTGCCAGCAGTGAAGATGGCAGCTTGCAGGCGCAGTACTTC
d_gene: NA; j_gene: TRBJ1-5; abundance: few; v_gene: TRBV28; CDR3aa: CASSQSNQPQHF; CDR3nt: TGTGCCAGCAGTCAGAGCAATCAGCCCCAGCATTTT
d_gene: TRBD2; j_gene: TRBJ2-2; abundance: NA; v_gene: TRBV5-4; CDR3aa: CASRPGLAGGNTGELFF; CDR3nt: TGTGCCAGCAGGCCGGGACTAGCGGGGGGAAACACCGGGGAGCTGTTTTTT
d_gene: NA; j_gene: TRBJ2-3; abundance: NA; v_gene: TRBV6-1; CDR3aa: CASRVRDTDTQYF; CDR3nt: TGTGCCAGCAGAGTCAGGGACACAGATACGCAGTATTTT
d_gene: NA; j_gene: TRBJ2-3; abundance: NA; v_gene: TRBV30; CDR3aa: CAWSGVARETDTQYF; CDR3nt: TGTGCCTGGAGTGGGGTAGCTAGAGAGACAGATACGCAGTATTTT
d_gene: NA; j_gene: TRBJ1-5; abundance: NA; v_gene: TRBV6-1; CDR3aa: CASSELLQGGQPQHF; CDR3nt: TGTGCCAGCAGTGAGCTACTCCAGGGTGGTCAGCCCCAGCATTTT
d_gene: TRBD1; j_gene: TRBJ2-7; abundance: NA; v_gene: TRBV28; CDR3aa: CASSSTAGQGWYEQYF; CDR3nt: TGTGCCAGCAGTTCCACCGCGGGACAGGGGTGGTACGAGCAGTACTTC
d_gene: NA; j_gene: TRBJ1-1; abundance: NA; v_gene: TRBV5-4; CDR3aa: CASRFGGNTEAFF; CDR3nt: TGTGCCAGCAGGTTCGGCGGGAACACTGAAGCTTTCTTT
d_gene: NA; j_gene: TRBJ2-1; abundance: NA; v_gene: TRBV9; CDR3aa: CASSVAARAYNEQFF; CDR3nt: TGTGCCAGCAGCGTAGCGGCGAGAGCCTACAATGAGCAGTTCTTC
d_gene: NA; j_gene: TRBJ2-1; abundance: NA; v_gene: TRBV7-3; CDR3aa: CASSRGQYNEQFF; CDR3nt: TGTGCCAGCAGCCGCGGACAGTACAATGAGCAGTTCTTC
d_gene: TRBD1; j_gene: TRBJ2-1; abundance: once; v_gene: TRBV18; CDR3aa: CASSPPGQGYNEQFF; CDR3nt: TGTGCCAGCTCACCCCCGGGACAGGGCTACAATGAGCAGTTCTTC
d_gene: NA; j_gene: TRBJ2-6; abundance: NA; v_gene: TRBV4-1; CDR3aa: CASSPTESGTSGANVLTF; CDR3nt: TGCGCCAGCAGCCCCACAGAGTCCGGGACCTCTGGGGCCAACGTCCTGACTTTC
d_gene: NA; j_gene: TRBJ2-1; abundance: NA; v_gene: TRBV21-1; CDR3aa: CASSKGQDSYNEQFF; CDR3nt: TGTGCCAGCAGCAAAGGCCAGGACTCCTACAATGAGCAGTTCTTC
d_gene: NA; j_gene: TRBJ1-3; abundance: NA; v_gene: TRBV7-6; CDR3aa: CASSPRTSGNTIYF; CDR3nt: TGTGCCAGCAGCCCGCGGACATCTGGAAACACCATATATTTT
d_gene: NA; j_gene: TRBJ2-3; abundance: NA; v_gene: TRBV7-8; CDR3aa: CASSLRLGNTDTQYF; CDR3nt: TGTGCCAGCAGCTTACGTCTCGGGAACACAGATACGCAGTATTTT
d_gene: TRBD1; j_gene: TRBJ1-4; abundance: NA; v_gene: TRBV2; CDR3aa: CASRSRRGTGDEKLFF; CDR3nt: TGTGCCAGCCGGAGCCGAAGGGGGACAGGGGATGAAAAACTGTTTTTT
d_gene: NA; j_gene: TRBJ1-1; abundance: NA; v_gene: TRBV4-2; CDR3aa: CASSQEMANTEAFF; CDR3nt: TGTGCCAGCAGCCAAGAAATGGCGAACACTGAAGCTTTCTTT